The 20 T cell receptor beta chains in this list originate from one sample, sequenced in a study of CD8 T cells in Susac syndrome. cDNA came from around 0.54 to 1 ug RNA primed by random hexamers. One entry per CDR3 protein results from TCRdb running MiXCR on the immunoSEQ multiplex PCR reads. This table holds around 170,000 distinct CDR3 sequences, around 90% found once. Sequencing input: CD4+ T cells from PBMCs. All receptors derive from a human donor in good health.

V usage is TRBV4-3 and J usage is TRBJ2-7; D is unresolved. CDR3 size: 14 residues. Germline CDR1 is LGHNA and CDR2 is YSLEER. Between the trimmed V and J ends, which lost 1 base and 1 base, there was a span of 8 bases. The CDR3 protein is CASSQVRLSYEQYF. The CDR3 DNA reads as TGCGCCAGCAGCCAAGTTAGGTTATCCTACGAGCAGTACTTC.

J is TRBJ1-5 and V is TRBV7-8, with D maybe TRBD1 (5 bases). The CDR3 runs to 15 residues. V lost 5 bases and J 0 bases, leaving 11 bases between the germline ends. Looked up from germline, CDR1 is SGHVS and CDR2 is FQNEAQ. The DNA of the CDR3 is TGTGCCAGCAGCCTCGGGACCAATAGCAATCAGCCCCAGCATTTT. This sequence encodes CASSLGTNSNQPQHF.

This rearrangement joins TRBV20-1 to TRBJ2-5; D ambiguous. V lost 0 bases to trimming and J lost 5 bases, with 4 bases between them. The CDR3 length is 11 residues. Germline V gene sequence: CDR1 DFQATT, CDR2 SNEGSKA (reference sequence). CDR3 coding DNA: TGCAGTGCTAGAGAACAGGAGACCCAGTACTTC. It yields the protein CSAREQETQYF.

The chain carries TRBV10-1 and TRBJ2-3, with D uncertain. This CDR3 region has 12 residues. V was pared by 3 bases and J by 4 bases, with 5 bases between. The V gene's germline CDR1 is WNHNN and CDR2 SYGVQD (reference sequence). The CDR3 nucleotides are TGCGCCAGCAGTGAAAGGTCAGATACGCAGTATTTT. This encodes CASSERSDTQYF.

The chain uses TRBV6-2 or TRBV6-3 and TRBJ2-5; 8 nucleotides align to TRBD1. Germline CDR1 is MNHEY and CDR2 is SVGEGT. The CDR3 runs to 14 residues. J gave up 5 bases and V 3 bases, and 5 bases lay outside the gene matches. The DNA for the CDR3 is TGTGCCAGCAGTTATCCCGACAGGGGTGAGACCCAGTACTTC. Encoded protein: CASSYPDRGETQYF.

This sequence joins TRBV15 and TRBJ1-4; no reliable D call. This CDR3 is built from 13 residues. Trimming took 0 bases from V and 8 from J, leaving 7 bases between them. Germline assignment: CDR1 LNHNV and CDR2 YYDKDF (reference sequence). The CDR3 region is CATSRDWNEKLFF. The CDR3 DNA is TGTGCCACCAGCAGAGATTGGAACGAAAAACTGTTTTTT.

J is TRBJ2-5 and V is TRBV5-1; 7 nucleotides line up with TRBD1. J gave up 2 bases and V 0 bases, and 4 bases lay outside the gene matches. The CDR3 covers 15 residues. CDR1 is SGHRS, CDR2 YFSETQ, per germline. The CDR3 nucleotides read TGCGCCAGCAGCTTGGCCGGGACAGATCAAGAGACCCAGTACTTC. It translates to CASSLAGTDQETQYF.

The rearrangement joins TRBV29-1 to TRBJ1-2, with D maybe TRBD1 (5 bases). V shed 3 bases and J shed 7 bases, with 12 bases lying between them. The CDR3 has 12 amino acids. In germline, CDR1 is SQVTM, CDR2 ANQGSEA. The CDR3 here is CSVDRVMGGYTF. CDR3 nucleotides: TGCAGCGTTGACAGGGTGATGGGTGGCTACACCTTC.

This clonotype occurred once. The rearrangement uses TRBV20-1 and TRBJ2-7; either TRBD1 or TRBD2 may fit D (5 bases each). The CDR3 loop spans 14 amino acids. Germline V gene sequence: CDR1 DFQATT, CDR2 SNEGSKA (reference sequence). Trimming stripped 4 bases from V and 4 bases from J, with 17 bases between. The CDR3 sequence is CSATGRVGAYEQYF. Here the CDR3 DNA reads TGCAGTGCTACGGGGAGAGTAGGGGCATACGAGCAGTACTTC.

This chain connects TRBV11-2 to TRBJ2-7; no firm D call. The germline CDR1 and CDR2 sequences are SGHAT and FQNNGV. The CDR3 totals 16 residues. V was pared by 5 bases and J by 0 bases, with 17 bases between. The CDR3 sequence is CASSVLRVPYSYEQYF. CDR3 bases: TGTGCCAGCAGCGTCCTTCGAGTCCCCTACTCCTACGAGCAGTACTTC.

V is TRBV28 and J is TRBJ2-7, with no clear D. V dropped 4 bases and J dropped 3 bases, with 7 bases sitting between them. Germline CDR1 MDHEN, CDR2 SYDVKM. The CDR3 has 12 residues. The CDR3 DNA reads TGTGCCAGCAGTTCTCAAATCTACGAGCAGTACTTC. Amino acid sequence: CASSSQIYEQYF.

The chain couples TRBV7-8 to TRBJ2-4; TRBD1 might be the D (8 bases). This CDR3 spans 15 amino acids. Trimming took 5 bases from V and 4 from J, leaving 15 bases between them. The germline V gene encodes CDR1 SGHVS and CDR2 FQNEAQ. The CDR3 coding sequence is TGTGCCAGCAGCCACGGACAGGGAGGGAAAAACATTCAGTACTTC. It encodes CASSHGQGGKNIQYF. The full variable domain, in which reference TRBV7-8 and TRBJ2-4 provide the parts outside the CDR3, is GAGVSQSPRYKVAKRGQDVALRCDPISGHVSLFWYQQALGQGPEFLTYFQNEAQLDKSGLPSDRFFAERPEGSVSTLKIQRTQQEDSAVYLCASSHGQGGKNIQYFGAGTRLSVL.

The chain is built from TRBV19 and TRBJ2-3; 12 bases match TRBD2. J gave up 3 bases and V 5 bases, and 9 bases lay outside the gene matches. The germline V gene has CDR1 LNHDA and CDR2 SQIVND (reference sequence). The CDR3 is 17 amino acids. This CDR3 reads CASSSLTGTSGTDTQYF. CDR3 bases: TGTGCCAGTAGTTCCCTAACCGGGACTAGCGGGACAGATACGCAGTATTTT.

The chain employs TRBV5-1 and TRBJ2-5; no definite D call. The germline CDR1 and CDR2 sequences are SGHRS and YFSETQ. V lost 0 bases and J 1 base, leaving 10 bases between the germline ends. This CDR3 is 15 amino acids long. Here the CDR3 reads CASSLGGVFQETQYF. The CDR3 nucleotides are TGCGCCAGCAGCTTGGGCGGTGTATTCCAAGAGACCCAGTACTTC.

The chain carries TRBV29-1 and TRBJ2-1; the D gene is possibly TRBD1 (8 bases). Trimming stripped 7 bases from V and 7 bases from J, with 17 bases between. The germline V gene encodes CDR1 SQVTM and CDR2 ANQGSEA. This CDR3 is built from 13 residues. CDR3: CSAGGQVRNEQFF. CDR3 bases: TGCAGCGCGGGGGGACAGGTTCGGAATGAGCAGTTCTTC.

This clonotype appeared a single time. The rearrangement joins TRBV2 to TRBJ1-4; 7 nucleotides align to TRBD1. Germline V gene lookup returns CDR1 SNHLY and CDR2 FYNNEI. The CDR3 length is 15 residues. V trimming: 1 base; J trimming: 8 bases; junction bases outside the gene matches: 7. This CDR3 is CASSEVGDREEKLFF. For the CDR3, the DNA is TGTGCCAGCAGTGAAGTCGGAGACAGGGAGGAAAAACTGTTTTTT.

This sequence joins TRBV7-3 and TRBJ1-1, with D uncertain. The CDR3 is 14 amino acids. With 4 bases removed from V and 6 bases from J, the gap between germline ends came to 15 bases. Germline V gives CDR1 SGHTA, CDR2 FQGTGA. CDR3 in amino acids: CASSSPGSRSEAFF. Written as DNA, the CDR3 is TGTGCCAGCAGCTCACCGGGGTCTAGGTCTGAAGCTTTCTTT.

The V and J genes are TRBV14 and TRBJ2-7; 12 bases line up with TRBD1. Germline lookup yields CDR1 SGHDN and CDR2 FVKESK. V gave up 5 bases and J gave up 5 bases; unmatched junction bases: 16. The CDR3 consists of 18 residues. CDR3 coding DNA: TGTGCCAGCAGCAAATTAAGCGGTTTGGGGACAGGGGGCCACGAGCAGTACTTC. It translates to CASSKLSGLGTGGHEQYF.

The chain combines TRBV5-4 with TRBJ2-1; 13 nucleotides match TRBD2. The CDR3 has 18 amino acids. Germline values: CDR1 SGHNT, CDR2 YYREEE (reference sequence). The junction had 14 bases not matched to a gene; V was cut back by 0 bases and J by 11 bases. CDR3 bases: TGTGCCAGCAGCTTGGCACAGAGAACCGGGACTAGCGGGGTAAAGCAGTTCTTC. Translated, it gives CASSLAQRTGTSGVKQFF.

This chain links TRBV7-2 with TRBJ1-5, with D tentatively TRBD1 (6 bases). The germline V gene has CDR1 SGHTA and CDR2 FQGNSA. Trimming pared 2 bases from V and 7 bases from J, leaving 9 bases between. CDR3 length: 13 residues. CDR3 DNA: TGTGCCAGCAGCTTACAGGGGATACAGCCCCAGCATTTT. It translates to CASSLQGIQPQHF.